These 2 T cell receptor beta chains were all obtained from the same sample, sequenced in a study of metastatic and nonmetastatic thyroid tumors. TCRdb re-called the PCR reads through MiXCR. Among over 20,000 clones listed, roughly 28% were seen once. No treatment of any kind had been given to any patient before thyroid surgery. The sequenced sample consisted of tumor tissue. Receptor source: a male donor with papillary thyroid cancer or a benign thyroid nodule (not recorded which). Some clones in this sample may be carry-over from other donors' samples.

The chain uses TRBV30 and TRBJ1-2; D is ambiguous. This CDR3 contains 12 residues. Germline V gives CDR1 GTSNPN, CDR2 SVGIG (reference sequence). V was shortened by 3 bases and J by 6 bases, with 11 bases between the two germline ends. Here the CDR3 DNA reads TGTGCCTGGAGCCAAGCCGTCGATGGCTACACCTTC. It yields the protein CAWSQAVDGYTF. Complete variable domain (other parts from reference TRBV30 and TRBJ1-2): SQTIHQWPATLVQPVGSPLSLECTVEGTSNPNLYWYRQAAGRGLQLLFYSVGIGQISSEVPQNLSASRPQDRQFILSSKKLLLSDSGFYLCAWSQAVDGYTFGSGTRLTVV.

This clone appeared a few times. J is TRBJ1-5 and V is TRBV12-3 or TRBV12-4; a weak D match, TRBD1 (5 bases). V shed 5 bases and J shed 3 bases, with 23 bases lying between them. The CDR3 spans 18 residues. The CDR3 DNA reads TGTGCCAGCAGTGGACAACCCGGGACCCTGTATGACAATCAGCCCCAGCATTTT. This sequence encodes CASSGQPGTLYDNQPQHF.